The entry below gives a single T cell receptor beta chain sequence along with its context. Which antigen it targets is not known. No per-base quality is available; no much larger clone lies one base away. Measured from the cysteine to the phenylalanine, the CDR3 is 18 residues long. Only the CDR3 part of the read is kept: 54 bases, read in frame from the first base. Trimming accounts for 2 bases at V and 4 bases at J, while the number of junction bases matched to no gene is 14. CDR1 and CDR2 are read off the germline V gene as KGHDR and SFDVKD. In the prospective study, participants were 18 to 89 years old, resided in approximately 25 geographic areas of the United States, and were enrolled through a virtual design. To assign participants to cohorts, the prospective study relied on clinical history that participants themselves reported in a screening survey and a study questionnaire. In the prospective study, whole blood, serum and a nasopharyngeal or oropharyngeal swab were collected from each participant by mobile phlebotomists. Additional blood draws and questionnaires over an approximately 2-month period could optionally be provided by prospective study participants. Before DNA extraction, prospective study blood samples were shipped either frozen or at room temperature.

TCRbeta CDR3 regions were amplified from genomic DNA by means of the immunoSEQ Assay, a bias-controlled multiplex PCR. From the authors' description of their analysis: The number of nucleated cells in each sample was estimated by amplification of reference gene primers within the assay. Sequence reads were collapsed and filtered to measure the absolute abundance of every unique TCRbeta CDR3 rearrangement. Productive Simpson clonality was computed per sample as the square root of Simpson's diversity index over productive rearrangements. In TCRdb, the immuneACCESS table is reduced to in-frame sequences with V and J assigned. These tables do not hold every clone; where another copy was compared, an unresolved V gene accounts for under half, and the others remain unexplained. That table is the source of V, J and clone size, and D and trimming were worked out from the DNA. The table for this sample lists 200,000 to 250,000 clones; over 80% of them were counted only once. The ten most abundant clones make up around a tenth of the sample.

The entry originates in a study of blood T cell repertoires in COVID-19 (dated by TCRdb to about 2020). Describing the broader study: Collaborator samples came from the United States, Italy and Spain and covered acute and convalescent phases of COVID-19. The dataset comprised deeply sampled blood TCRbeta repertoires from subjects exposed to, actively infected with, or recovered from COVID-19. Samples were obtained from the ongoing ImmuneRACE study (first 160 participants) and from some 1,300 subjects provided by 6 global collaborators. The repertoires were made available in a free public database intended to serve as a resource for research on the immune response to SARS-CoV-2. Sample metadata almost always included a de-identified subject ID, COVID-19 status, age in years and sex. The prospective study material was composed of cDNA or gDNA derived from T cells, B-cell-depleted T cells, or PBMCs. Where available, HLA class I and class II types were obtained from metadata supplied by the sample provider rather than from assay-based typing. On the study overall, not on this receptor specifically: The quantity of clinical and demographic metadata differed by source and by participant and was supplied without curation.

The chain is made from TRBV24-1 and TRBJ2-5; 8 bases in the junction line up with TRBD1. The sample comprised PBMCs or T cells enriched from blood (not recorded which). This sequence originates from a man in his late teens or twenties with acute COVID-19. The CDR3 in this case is CATSDSRPTGETIETQYF. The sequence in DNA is TGTGCCACCAGTGATTCGCGACCGACAGGGGAGACTATAGAGACCCAGTACTTC.